The TCR beta chain described here comes from a study of T cell repertoires in cytomegalovirus infection (dated by TCRdb to 2018 to 2020). As for the study more broadly: Donor HLA type was relevant to the analysis, because carriage of CMV infection together with the matching HLA type was indicated by public TCR beta signatures.

Here is what the overall study found, with its caveats: Carriers of CMV infection plus the relevant HLA type were discriminated by the cumulative frequency of public TCR beta family members in the study cohort and in an independent 352-donor cohort. The ex vivo response was dominated by HLA-C-restricted CMV-specific TCR beta clonotypes, and the single most frequent clonotype in two of eight donors was supplied by these HLA-C-restricted clonotypes.

Germline trimming: 7 bases from V, 2 bases from J; junction bases outside gene matches: 8. The CDR3 numbers 15 residues from cysteine through phenylalanine. Of the read, only the CDR3 DNA is kept; its 45 bases are in frame from base 1. CDR1 is given as DFQATT and CDR2 as SNEGSKA, both from the germline V gene (reference sequence). Sequencing was carried out with an Illumina HiSeq 1500. TCRdb trimmed public reads at Q25 via fastp, called clones via MiXCR and kept in-frame beta chains. Rows merge per CDR3 protein into single entries with the most common DNA and genes. Counted in this sample were roughly 45,000 distinct CDR3 sequences; 20% to 25% of them appeared once. The ten biggest clones cover approximately 18% of the sample. On this clonotype: Its antigen target is currently unknown. Base qualities are not recorded, but no much larger clone differs from it by a single base.

This clonotype was obtained from a human donor in good health (CMV status not recorded). Some clones in this sample may be carry-over from other donors' samples. Here the chain combines TRBV20-1 and TRBJ2-3; TRBD1 aligns with 11 central bases. Sequencing was carried out using PBMCs, sequenced either directly or after in vitro stimulation (not recorded which). The CDR3 reads CSGTWTGGNTDTQYF. The nucleotide sequence is given as TGCAGTGGTACCTGGACAGGGGGCAACACAGATACGCAGTATTTT.